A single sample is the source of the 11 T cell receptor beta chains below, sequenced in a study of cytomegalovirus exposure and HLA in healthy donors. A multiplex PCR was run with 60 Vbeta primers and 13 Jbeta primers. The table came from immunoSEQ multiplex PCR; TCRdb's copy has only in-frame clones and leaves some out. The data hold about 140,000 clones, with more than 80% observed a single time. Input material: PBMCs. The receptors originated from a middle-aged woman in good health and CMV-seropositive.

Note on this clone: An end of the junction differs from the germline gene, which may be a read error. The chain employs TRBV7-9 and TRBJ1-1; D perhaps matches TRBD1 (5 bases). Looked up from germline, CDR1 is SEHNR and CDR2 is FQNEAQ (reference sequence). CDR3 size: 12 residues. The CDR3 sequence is CSSSFTGVKAFF. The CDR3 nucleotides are TGTTCCAGCAGCTTTACAGGCGTTAAAGCTTTCTTT. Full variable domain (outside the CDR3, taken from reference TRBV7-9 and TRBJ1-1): DTGVSQNPRHKITKRGQNVTFRCDPISEHNRLYWYRQTLGQGPEFLTYFQNEAQLEKSRLLSDRFSAERPKGSFSTLEIQRTEQGDSAMYLCSSSFTGVKAFFGQGTRLTVV.

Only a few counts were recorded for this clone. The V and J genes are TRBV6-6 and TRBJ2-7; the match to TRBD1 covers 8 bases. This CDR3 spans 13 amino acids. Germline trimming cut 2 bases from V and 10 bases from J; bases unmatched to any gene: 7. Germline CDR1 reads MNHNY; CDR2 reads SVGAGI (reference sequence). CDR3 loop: CASSYEKQGVQYF. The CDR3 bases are TGTGCCAGCAGTTACGAAAAACAGGGGGTACAGTACTTC.

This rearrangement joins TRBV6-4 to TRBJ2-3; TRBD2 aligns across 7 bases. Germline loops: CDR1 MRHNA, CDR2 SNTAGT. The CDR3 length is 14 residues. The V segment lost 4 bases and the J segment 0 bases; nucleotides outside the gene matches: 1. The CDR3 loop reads CASSAGGSTDTQYF. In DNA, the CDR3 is TGTGCCAGCAGTGCCGGGGGGAGCACAGATACGCAGTATTTT.

CDR3 sequence: CASSSRRGEQYF. Here the CDR3 DNA reads TGTGCCAGCAGTTCCCGAAGGGGCGAGCAGTACTTC. V and J are TRBV28 and TRBJ2-5; weak D call: TRBD1 (5 bases). The J call may be incorrect, as the DNA end agrees better with TRBJ2-7. Germline-derived CDR1 and CDR2 are MDHEN and SYDVKM. This CDR3 is 12 amino acids long.

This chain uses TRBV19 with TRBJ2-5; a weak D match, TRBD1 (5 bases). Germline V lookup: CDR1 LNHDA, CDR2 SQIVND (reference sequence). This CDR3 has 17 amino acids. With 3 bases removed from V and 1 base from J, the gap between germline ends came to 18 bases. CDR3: CASSIHIVQGLQETQYF. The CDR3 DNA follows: TGTGCCAGTAGTATCCATATTGTGCAGGGCCTCCAAGAGACCCAGTACTTC.

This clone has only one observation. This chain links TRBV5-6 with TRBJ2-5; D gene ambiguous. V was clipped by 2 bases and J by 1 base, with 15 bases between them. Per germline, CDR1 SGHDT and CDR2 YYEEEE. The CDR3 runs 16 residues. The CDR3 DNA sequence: TGTGCCAGCAGCTTTCTTGGCCCGGGTGGCCAAGAGACCCAGTACTTC. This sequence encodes CASSFLGPGGQETQYF.

The CDR3 sequence: CAISESRETQYF. The CDR3 nucleotides are TGTGCCATCAGTGAGTCGAGGGAGACCCAGTACTTC. The chain links TRBV10-3 to TRBJ2-5, with D hard to call. The V gene lost 0 bases and the J gene lost 5 bases, with 4 bases spanning the gap. This CDR3 spans 12 amino acids. CDR1 and CDR2 from the germline V gene are ENHRY and SYGVKD.

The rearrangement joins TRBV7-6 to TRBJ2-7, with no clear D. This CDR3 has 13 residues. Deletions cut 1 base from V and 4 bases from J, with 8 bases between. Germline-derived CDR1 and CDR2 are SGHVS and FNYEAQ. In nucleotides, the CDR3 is TGTGCCAGCAGCTTAGGGGCCAAGTACGAGCAGTACTTC. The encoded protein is CASSLGAKYEQYF.

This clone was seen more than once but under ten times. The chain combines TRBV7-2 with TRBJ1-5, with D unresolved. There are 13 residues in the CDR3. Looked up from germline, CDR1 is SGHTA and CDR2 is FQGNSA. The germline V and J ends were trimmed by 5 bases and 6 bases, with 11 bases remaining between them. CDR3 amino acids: CASSLQGGQPQHF. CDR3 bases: TGTGCCAGCAGCCTACAAGGAGGTCAGCCCCAGCATTTT.

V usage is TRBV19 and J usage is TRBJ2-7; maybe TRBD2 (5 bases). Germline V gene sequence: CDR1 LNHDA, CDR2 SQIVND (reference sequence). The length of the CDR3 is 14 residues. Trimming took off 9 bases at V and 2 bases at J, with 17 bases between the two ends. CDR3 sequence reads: CASAEARTTYEQYF. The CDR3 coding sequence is TGTGCCAGCGCGGAGGCCAGAACAACCTACGAGCAGTACTTC.

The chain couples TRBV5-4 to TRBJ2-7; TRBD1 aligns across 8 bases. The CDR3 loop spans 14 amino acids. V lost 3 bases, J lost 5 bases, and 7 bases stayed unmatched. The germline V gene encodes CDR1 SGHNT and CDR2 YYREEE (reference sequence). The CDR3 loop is CASSSTGVRDEQYF. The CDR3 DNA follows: TGTGCCAGCAGCTCGACAGGGGTTAGGGACGAGCAGTACTTC.